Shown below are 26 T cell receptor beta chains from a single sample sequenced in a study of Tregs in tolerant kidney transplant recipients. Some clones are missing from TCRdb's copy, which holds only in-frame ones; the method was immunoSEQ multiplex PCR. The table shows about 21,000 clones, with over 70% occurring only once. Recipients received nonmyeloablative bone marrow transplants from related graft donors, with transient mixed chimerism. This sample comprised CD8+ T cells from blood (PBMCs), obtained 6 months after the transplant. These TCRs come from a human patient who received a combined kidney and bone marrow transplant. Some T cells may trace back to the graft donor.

CDR3 DNA sequence: TGTGCCATCATGAGGGAGAACACCGGGGAGCTGTTTTTT. The encoded protein is CAIMRENTGELFF. V usage is TRBV10-3 and J usage is TRBJ2-2, with D possibly being TRBD2 (5 bases). Trimming left V 7 bases short and J 1 base short, with 7 bases between. The CDR3 loop spans 13 amino acids. Germline lookup yields CDR1 ENHRY and CDR2 SYGVKD.

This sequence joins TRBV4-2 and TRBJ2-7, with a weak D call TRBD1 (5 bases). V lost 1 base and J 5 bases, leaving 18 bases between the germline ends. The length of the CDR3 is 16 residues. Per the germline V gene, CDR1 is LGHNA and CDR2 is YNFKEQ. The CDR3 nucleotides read TGTGCCAGCAGCCAAGGTTCAGATGCAGGGTTTGACGAGCAGTACTTC. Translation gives CASSQGSDAGFDEQYF.

CDR3 nucleotide sequence: TGCGCCAGCAGCTTGAGCGGGGGGGCACAGACCCAGTACTTC. It translates to CASSLSGGAQTQYF. The chain has TRBV5-1 and TRBJ2-5; TRBD2 matches at 10 bases. The CDR3 runs to 14 residues. Per germline, CDR1 SGHRS and CDR2 YFSETQ. V lost 1 base to trimming and J lost 6 bases; unmatched junction nucleotides: 3. Supplemented by reference TRBV5-1 and TRBJ2-5, the full variable domain reads KAGVTQTPRYLIKTRGQQVTLSCSPISGHRSVSWYQQTPGQGLQFLFEYFSETQRNKGNFPGRFSGRQFSNSRSEMNVSTLELGDSALYLCASSLSGGAQTQYFGPGTRLLVL.

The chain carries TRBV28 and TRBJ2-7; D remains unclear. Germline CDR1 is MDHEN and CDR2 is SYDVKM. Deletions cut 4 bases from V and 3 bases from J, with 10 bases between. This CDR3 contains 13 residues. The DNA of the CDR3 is TGTGCCAGCAGTTCGACATCTTACTACGAGCAGTACTTC. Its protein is CASSSTSYYEQYF. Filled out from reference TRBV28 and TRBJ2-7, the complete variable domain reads DVKVTQSSRYLVKRTGEKVFLECVQDMDHENMFWYRQDPGLGLRLIYFSYDVKMKEKGDIPEGYSVSREKKERFSLILESASTNQTSMYLCASSSTSYYEQYFGPGTRLTVT.

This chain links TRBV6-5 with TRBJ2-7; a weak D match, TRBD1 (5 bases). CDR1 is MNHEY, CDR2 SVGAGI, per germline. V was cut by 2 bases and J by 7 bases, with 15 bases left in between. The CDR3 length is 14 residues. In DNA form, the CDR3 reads TGTGCCAGCAGTTACAGCTTGACAGAGGATGAGCAGTACTTC. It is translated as CASSYSLTEDEQYF.

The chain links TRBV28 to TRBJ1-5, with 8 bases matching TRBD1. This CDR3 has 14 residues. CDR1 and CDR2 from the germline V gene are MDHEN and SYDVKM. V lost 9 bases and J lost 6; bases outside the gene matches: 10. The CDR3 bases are TGTGCCAGTTGGTACAGGGGGTCGGGTCAGCCCCAGCATTTT. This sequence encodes CASWYRGSGQPQHF.

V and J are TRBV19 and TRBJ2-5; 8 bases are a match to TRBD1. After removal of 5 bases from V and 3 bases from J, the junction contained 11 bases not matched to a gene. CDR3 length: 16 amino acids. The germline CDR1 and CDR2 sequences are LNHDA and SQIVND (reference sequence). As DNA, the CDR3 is TGTGCCAGTAGTGACAGGACAGGGATTACAGAAGAGACCCAGTACTTC. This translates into CASSDRTGITEETQYF.

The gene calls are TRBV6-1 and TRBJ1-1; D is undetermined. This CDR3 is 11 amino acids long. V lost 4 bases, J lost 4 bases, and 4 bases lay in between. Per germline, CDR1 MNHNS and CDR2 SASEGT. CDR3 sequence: CASSVSTEAFF. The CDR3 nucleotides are TGTGCCAGCAGTGTCAGCACTGAAGCTTTCTTT.

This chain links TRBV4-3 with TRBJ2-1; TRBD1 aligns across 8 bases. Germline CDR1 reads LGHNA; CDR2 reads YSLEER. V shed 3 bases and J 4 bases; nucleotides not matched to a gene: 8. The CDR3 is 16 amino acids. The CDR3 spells CASSHRLGQGYNEQFF. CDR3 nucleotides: TGCGCCAGCAGCCACCGCCTCGGACAGGGTTACAATGAGCAGTTCTTC.

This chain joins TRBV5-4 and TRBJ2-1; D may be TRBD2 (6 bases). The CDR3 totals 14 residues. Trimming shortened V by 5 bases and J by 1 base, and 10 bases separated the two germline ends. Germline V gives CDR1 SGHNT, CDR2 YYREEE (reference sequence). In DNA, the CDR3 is TGTGCCAGCAGTTCCGGACTATCCTACAATGAGCAGTTCTTC. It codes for CASSSGLSYNEQFF.

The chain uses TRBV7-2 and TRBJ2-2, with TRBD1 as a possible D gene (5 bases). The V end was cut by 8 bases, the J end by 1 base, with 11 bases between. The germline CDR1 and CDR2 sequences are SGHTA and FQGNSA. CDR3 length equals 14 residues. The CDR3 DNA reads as TGTGCCAGCCGCCAGGGCCTGAACACCGGGGAGCTGTTTTTT. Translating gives CASRQGLNTGELFF.

The CDR3 DNA is TGCGCCAGCAGCCCGGGACTAGGCCCCTACGAGCAGTACTTC. Protein product: CASSPGLGPYEQYF. V is TRBV5-1 and J is TRBJ2-7; 8 positions agree with TRBD2. This CDR3 comprises 14 residues. Trimming removed 4 bases from V and 2 bases from J; junction bases left unmatched: 5. Germline CDR1 is SGHRS and CDR2 is YFSETQ.

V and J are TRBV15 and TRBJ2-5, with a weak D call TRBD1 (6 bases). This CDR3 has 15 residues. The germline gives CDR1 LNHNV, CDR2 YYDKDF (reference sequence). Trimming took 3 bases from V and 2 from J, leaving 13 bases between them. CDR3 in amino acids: CATSSTPGTQETQYF. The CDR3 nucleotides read TGTGCCACCAGCAGCACCCCAGGGACACAAGAGACCCAGTACTTC.

The CDR3 DNA reads as TGCAGCGTTGACGGCGGGGGGGTGTACCAAGAGACCCAGTACTTC. Translated: CSVDGGGVYQETQYF. The chain links TRBV29-1 to TRBJ2-5, with TRBD2 matching over 9 bases. This CDR3 region has 15 residues. The germline V gene encodes CDR1 SQVTM and CDR2 ANQGSEA. Unmatched junction bases numbered 5, after V lost 3 bases and J lost 0 bases.

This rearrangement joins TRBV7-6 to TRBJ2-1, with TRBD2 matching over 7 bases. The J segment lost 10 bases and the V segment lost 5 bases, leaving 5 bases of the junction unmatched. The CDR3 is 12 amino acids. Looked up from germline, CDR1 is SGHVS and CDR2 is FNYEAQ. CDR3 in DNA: TGTGCCAGCAGCGTAAATAGCGGGGAGCAGTTCTTC. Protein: CASSVNSGEQFF.

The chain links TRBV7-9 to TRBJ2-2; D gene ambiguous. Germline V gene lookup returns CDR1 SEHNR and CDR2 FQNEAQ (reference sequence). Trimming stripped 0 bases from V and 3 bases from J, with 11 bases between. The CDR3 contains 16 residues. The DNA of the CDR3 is TGTGCCAGCAGCTTAGCGCTTAAACGGGACACCGGGGAGCTGTTTTTT. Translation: CASSLALKRDTGELFF.

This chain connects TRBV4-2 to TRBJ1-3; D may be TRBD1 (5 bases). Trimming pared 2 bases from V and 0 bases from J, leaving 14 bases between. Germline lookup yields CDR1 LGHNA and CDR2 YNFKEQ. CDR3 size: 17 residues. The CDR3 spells CASSQPGLPSSGNTIYF. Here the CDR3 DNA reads TGTGCCAGCAGCCAACCGGGACTCCCGAGCTCTGGAAACACCATATATTTT.

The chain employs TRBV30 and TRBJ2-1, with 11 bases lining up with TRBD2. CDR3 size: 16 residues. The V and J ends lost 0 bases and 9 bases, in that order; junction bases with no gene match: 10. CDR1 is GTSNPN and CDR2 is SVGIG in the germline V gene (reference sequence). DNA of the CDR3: TGTGCCTGGAGTGTACGGGTTCCGGGACTAGCGGCTGAGCAGTTCTTC. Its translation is CAWSVRVPGLAAEQFF.

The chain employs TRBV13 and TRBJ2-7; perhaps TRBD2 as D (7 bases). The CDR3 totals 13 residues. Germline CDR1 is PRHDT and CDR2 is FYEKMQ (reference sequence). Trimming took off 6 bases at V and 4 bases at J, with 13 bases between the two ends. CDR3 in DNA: TGTGCCAGCAGTCTAGGGGGGGGGTACGAGCAGTACTTC. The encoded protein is CASSLGGGYEQYF.

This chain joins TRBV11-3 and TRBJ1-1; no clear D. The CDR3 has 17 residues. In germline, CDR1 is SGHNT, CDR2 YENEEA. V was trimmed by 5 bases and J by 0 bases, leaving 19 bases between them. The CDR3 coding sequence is TGTGCCAGCAGCCACCGATGGGCCCAACAAATGAACACTGAAGCTTTCTTT. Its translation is CASSHRWAQQMNTEAFF.

The CDR3 DNA reads TGTGCCAGCAGGCTAGCGGAGGGGGGGAACACTGAAGCTTTCTTT. This codes for CASRLAEGGNTEAFF. The chain is built from TRBV28 and TRBJ1-1; a weak D match, TRBD1 (6 bases). The CDR3 consists of 15 residues. The V gene lost 6 bases and the J gene lost 1 base, with 15 bases spanning the gap. Looked up from germline, CDR1 is MDHEN and CDR2 is SYDVKM.

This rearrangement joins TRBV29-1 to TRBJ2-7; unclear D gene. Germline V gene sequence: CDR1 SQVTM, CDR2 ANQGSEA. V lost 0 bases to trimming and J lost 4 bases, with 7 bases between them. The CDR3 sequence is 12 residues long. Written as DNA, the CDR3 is TGCAGCGTTGAAGAGGGCGTTTACGAGCAGTACTTC. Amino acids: CSVEEGVYEQYF.

CDR3 nucleotide sequence: TGTGCCAGCAGCACCTCCGGGACTAGCGCCAATGAGCAGTTCTTC. Protein product: CASSTSGTSANEQFF. The rearrangement uses TRBV9 and TRBJ2-1; 10 nucleotides line up with TRBD2. The trim removed 4 bases at V and 6 bases at J, leaving 7 bases unmatched. Germline values: CDR1 SGDLS, CDR2 YYNGEE. There are 15 residues in the CDR3.

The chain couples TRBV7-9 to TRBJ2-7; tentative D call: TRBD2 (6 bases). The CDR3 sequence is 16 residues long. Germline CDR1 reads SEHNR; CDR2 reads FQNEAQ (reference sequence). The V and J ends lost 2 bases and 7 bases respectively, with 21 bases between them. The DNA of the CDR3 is TGTGCCAGCAGCTTAAGTTTGGGGACTCGGGCGATGGAGCAGTACTTC. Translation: CASSLSLGTRAMEQYF.

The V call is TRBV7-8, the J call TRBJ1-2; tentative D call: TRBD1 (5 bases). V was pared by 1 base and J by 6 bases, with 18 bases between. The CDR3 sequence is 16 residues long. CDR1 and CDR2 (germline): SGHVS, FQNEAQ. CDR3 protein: CASSLVGGGEINGYTF. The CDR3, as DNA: TGTGCCAGCAGCTTAGTGGGGGGGGGAGAGATCAATGGCTACACCTTC.

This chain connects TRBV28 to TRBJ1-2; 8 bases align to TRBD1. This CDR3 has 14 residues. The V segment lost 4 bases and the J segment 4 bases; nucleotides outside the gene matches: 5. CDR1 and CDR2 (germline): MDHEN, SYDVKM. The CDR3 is CASSSGQVPYGYTF. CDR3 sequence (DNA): TGTGCCAGCAGTTCGGGACAGGTACCCTATGGCTACACCTTC.